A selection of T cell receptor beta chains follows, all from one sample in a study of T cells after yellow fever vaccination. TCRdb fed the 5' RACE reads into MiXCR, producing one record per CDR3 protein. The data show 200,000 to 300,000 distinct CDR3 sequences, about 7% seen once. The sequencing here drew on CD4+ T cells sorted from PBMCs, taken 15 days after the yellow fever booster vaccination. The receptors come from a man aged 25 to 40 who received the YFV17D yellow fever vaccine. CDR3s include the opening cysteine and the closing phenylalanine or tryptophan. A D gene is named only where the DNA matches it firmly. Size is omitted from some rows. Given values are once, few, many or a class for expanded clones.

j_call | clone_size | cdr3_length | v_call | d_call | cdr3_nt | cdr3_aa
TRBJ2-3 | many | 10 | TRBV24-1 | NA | TGTGCCACCAGTGATCGCGGGGCGGATTTT | CATSDRGADF
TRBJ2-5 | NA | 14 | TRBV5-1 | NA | TGCGCCAGCAGCTTGGTTCCGGGAGCAGAGACCCAGTACTTC | CASSLVPGAETQYF
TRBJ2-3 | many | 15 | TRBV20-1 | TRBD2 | TGCAGTGCTAGAGATCACGGGAGGAGCACGCGCGGGCAGTATTTT | CSARDHGRSTRGQYF
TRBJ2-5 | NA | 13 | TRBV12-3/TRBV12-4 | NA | TGTGCCAGCAGTTTAGCGGGAGAAGAGACCAAGTACTTC | CASSLAGEETKYF
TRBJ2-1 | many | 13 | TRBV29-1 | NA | TGCAGCGTTGACAGGGGTTCTAACTATGAGCAGTTCTTC | CSVDRGSNYEQFF
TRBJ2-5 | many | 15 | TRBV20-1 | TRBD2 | TGCAGTGCTAGAGATACACTAGCGGGAAAAGAGACCCAGTACTTC | CSARDTLAGKETQYF
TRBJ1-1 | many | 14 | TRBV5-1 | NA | TGCGCCAGCAGCTTCGGGAACGGGGGCACTGAAGCTTTCTTT | CASSFGNGGTEAFF
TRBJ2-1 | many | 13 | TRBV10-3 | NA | TGTGCCATCAGTGAAGTAATGGCAGCTGAGCAGTTCTTC | CAISEVMAAEQFF
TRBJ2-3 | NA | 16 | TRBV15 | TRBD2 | TGTGCCACCAGCAGAGGAATGGCGGGGGGCACAGATACGCAGTATTTT | CATSRGMAGGTDTQYF
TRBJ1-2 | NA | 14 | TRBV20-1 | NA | TGCAGTGCTAGAATACGGTCTCGGAGGAATGGCTACACCTTC | CSARIRSRRNGYTF
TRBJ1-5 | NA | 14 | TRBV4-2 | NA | TGTGCCAGCAGCCAAGATGGGGCCAAGCAGCCCCAGCATTTT | CASSQDGAKQPQHF
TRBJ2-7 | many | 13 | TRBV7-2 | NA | TGTGCCAGCAGCGGACAGCTCGGGGACGAGCAGTACTTC | CASSGQLGDEQYF
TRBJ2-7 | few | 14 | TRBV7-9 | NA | TGTGCCAGCAGCCTTGACAGAACCTACGACGAGCAGTACTTC | CASSLDRTYDEQYF
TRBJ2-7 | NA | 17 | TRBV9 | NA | TGTGCCAGCAGCCCCTCGGAAGGGTTGGGGTGGGACTACGAGCAGTACTTC | CASSPSEGLGWDYEQYF
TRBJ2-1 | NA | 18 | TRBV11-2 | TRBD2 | TGTGCCAGCAGCTTAGTCCGTAGGACTAGCGGGAGCGGCAATGAGCAGTTCTTC | CASSLVRRTSGSGNEQFF
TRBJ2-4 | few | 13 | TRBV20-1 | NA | TGCAGTGTTCCCGGACTGGCCAAAAACATTCAGTACTTC | CSVPGLAKNIQYF
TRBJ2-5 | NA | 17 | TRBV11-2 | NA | TGTGCCAGCAGCTTAGACTCCCTGGATAGCGGCCAAGAGACCCAGTACTTC | CASSLDSLDSGQETQYF
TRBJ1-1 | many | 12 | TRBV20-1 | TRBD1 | TGCAGTGCTAGAGTCCAGGGGGCGGTAGCTTTCTTT | CSARVQGAVAFF
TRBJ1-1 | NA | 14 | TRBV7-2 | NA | TGTGCCAGCAGCTTATGGAACAGGAACACTGAAGCTTTCTTT | CASSLWNRNTEAFF
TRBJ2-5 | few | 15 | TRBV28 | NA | TGTGCCAGCAGTCCCCCATCGGGGCGCTTTGAGACCCAGTACTTC | CASSPPSGRFETQYF
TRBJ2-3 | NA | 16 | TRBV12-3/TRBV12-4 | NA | TGTGCCAGCAGCCCCGAAGCAGAGAGCCGGGGGACTACGCAGTATTTT | CASSPEAESRGTTQYF
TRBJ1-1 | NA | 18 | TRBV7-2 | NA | TGTGCCAGCAGCTTAAACAGGGCAGGCGTGGGTTTGGCCACTGAAGCTTTCTTT | CASSLNRAGVGLATEAFF
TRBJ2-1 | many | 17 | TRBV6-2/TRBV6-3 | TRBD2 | TGTGCCAGCAGTTACTCCCCGGGACTAGCGGGAGTTCGTGAGCAGTTCTTC | CASSYSPGLAGVREQFF
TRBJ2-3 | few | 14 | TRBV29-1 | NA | TGCAGCGTTGAACGGCAGAATACCATCGATACGCAGTATTTT | CSVERQNTIDTQYF
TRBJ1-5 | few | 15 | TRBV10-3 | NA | TGTGCCATCAGTGAGTCGGGGGCGGACGATCAGCCCCAGCATTTT | CAISESGADDQPQHF
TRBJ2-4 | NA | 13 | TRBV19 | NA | TGTGCCAGTAGTATCTCCCATTCCCACATTCAGTACTTC | CASSISHSHIQYF
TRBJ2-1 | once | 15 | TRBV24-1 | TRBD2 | TGTGCCACCAGTAGGAGGCTAGCGGTATACAATGAGCAGTTCTTC | CATSRRLAVYNEQFF
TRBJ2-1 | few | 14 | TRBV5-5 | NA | TGTGCCAGCAGCCCGTCCGACTTCTACAATGAGCAGTTCTTC | CASSPSDFYNEQFF
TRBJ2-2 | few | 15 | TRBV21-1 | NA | TGTGCCAACCCAACCGGGACAAAGAACACCGGGGAGCTGTTTTTT | CANPTGTKNTGELFF
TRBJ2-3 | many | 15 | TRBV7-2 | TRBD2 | TGTGCCAGCACCCGGGAGGCTCGGGGGACAGATACGCAGTATTTT | CASTREARGTDTQYF
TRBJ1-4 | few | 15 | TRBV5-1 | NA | TGCGCCAGCAGCTACGACAGGTCAACTAATGAAAAACTGTTTTTT | CASSYDRSTNEKLFF
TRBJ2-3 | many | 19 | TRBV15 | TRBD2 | TGTGCCACCAGCAGAGAAGGTGAAAGTAGCGGGAGAGCGGGAGATACGCAGTATTTT | CATSREGESSGRAGDTQYF
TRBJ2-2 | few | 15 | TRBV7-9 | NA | TGTGCCAGCAGCTTACAGGGGGGATCCACCGGGGAGCTGTTTTTT | CASSLQGGSTGELFF
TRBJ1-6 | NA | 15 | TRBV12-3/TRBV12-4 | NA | TGTGCCAGCAGTTTATACAGTCTCTATAATTCACCCCTCCACTTT | CASSLYSLYNSPLHF
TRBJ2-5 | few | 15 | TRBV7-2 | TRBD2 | TGTGCCAGCAGCCTCATTAGCGGGGGCCAAGAGACCCAGTACTTC | CASSLISGGQETQYF
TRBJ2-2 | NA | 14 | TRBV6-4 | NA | TGTGCCAGCAGTGACGGGCGGAACACCGGGGAGCTGTTTTTT | CASSDGRNTGELFF
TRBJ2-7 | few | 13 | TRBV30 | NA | TGTGCCTGGAGTCCCCTCGGCTCAGGGGAGCAGTACTTC | CAWSPLGSGEQYF
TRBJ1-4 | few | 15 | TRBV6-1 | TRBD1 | TGTGCCAGCTATCCCGCTAGGGGGCAGAATGAAAAACTGTTTTTT | CASYPARGQNEKLFF
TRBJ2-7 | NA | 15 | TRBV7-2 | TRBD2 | TGTGCCAGCAGCATGCTAGCGGGCCTCCTCTCCGAGCAGTACTTC | CASSMLAGLLSEQYF
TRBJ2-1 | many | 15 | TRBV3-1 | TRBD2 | TGTGCCAGCAGCTCGGGACTAGCGGGAGGGAGTGAGCAGTTCTTC | CASSSGLAGGSEQFF
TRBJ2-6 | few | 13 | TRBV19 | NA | TGTGCCACCACAGGGCCTGGGGCCAACGTCCTGACTTTC | CATTGPGANVLTF
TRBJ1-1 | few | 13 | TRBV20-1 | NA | TGCAGTGCTAGATTCCAGGGAGGTACTGAAGCTTTCTTT | CSARFQGGTEAFF
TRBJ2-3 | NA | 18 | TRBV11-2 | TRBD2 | TGTGCCAGCAGCTCGAGGCCCCTTACTAGCGGGAGAGCAGATACGCAGTATTTT | CASSSRPLTSGRADTQYF
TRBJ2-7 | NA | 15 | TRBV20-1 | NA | TGCAGTGCTAGAGATGACCGGACAGTACACTACGAGCAGTACTTC | CSARDDRTVHYEQYF
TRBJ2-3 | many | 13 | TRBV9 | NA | TGTGCCAGCAGCGCGTCCGTAACAGATACGCAGTATTTT | CASSASVTDTQYF
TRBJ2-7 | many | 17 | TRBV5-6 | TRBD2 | TGTGCCAGCAGCTCGCGTGCTAGCGGGACCAGATCCTACGAGCAGTACTTC | CASSSRASGTRSYEQYF